The entry below describes one TCR beta chain. The antigen is undetermined. The sample belongs to a study of cytomegalovirus exposure and HLA in healthy donors. 60 Vbeta and 13 Jbeta primers were used in PCR. TCRdb's copy holds only in-frame clones and misses some; the assay was immunoSEQ multiplex PCR. The sample has 95,000 to 150,000 clones, around 73% seen once. Study-wide findings and caveats: What a later analysis reportedly showed was that an Asian-associated ancestry cluster had fewer N-insertions than the 666-donor mean.

The CDR3 spans 14 residues. CDR1 and CDR2 (germline): SGHRS, YFSETQ. Trimming took 4 bases from V and 4 from J, leaving 12 bases between them. The rearrangement joins TRBV5-1 to TRBJ1-5; D unresolved. This TCR derives from a woman in her thirties or forties in good health and CMV-seropositive. Material: PBMCs. CDR3 in DNA: TGCGCCAGCAGCGAGGGTCAGTGGAATCAGCCCCAGCATTTT. Protein sequence: CASSEGQWNQPQHF.